The 17 T cell receptor beta chains given below trace back to one sample, sequenced in a study of T cell repertoires in cytomegalovirus infection. TCRdb re-analysed the reads in MiXCR, keeping a single row per CDR3 protein. Seen here are nearly 700,000 distinct CDR3 sequences, about 33% observed once, and the top ten hold around a sixth. No antigens are known for them. This material consisted of cultured PBMCs, taken from culture after CMV antigen stimulation. All receptors come from a human donor in good health (CMV status not recorded). Some clones in this sample may be carry-over from other donors' samples.

The chain carries TRBV6-5 and TRBJ2-3, with a possible D match to TRBD2 (7 bases). The CDR3 is 16 amino acids. Germline V gene sequence: CDR1 MNHEY, CDR2 SVGAGI. V was shortened by 2 bases and J by 2 bases, with 14 bases between the two germline ends. The CDR3 sequence is CASSYPAGAATDTQYF. CDR3 sequence (DNA): TGTGCCAGCAGTTACCCCGCGGGGGCGGCCACAGATACGCAGTATTTT.

This clonotype was recorded a few times. The V and J genes are TRBV7-9 and TRBJ2-5, with 10 bases fitting TRBD2. The V gene end was trimmed by 6 bases and the J gene end by 5 bases; junction bases not matched to a gene: 0. CDR3 length: 12 residues. The germline CDR1 and CDR2 sequences are SEHNR and FQNEAQ (reference sequence). CDR3 nucleotide sequence: TGTGCCAGCAGGACTAGCGGGGAGACCCAGTACTTC. It specifies CASRTSGETQYF.

The rearrangement uses TRBV4-1 and TRBJ2-2; 7 nucleotides agree with TRBD2. The CDR3 totals 16 residues. With 1 base clipped from V and 6 bases from J, the junction kept 8 bases outside the gene matches. CDR1 is MGHRA, CDR2 YSYEKL, per germline. Written as DNA, the CDR3 is TGCGCCAGCAGCCAAGTACAGCGGGGACTGGCCGGGGAGCTGTTTTTT. It yields the protein CASSQVQRGLAGELFF.

This clonotype was counted only a few times. The rearrangement uses TRBV12-3 or TRBV12-4 and TRBJ2-2; D perhaps matches TRBD2 (6 bases). V was pared by 5 bases and J by 2 bases, with 15 bases between. The CDR3 runs 16 residues. CDR3 coding DNA: TGTGCCAGCAGTCAACCAGCGGGCAGTAACACCGGGGAGCTGTTTTTT. It specifies CASSQPAGSNTGELFF.

This clonotype occurred a few times. This chain connects TRBV5-1 to TRBJ2-5; a possible D gene is TRBD2 (5 bases). The germline V and J ends were trimmed by 0 bases and 4 bases, with 13 bases remaining between them. The CDR3 totals 15 residues. Germline V gene lookup returns CDR1 SGHRS and CDR2 YFSETQ. The CDR3 region has the DNA TGCGCCAGCAGCTTGGTAACGGGGAGCCGAGAGACCCAGTACTTC. It codes for CASSLVTGSRETQYF.

This clonotype has only a few counts. The chain recombines TRBV12-3 or TRBV12-4 with TRBJ2-5; TRBD1 matches at 7 bases. Trimming took 4 bases from V and 1 from J; bases not matched to a gene: 3. The CDR3 sequence is 14 residues long. DNA of the CDR3: TGTGCCAGCAGTTCGGGACAGTCCCAAGAGACCCAGTACTTC. Residues: CASSSGQSQETQYF.

The chain recombines TRBV7-9 with TRBJ1-2, with D hard to call. There are 14 residues in the CDR3. Germline CDR1 and CDR2: SEHNR and FQNEAQ (reference sequence). V lost 1 base and J lost 1, with 7 bases in between. This CDR3 is CASSLGGNNYGYTF. Here the CDR3 DNA reads TGTGCCAGCAGCTTAGGTGGAAATAACTATGGCTACACCTTC.

This clonotype has only a few counts. The CDR3 spells CASSLYLAGADTQYF. Here the CDR3 DNA reads TGTGCCAGCAGTTTATACTTAGCGGGAGCCGATACGCAGTATTTT. The chain carries TRBV27 and TRBJ2-3, with TRBD2 matching over 9 bases. The V and J ends lost 1 base and 6 bases, in that order; junction bases with no gene match: 5. CDR3 length: 15 amino acids. CDR1 is MNHEY and CDR2 is SMNVEV in the germline V gene (reference sequence).

There are a few counts of this clonotype. The chain has TRBV20-1 and TRBJ1-2, with 7 bases aligning to TRBD1. The V gene end was trimmed by 5 bases and the J gene end by 2 bases; junction bases not matched to a gene: 5. The germline V gene encodes CDR1 DFQATT and CDR2 SNEGSKA (reference sequence). The CDR3 is 13 residues long. As DNA, the CDR3 is TGCAGTGCTCAACGGGACAGCAACTATGGCTACACCTTC. Protein product: CSAQRDSNYGYTF.

This chain links TRBV4-1 with TRBJ2-7, with 8 bases identical to TRBD1. Germline assignment: CDR1 MGHRA and CDR2 YSYEKL. J gave up 6 bases and V 2 bases, and 3 bases lay outside the gene matches. The CDR3 extends over 13 amino acids. CDR3 amino acids: CASSQHQGAEQYF. The CDR3 DNA reads as TGCGCCAGCAGCCAACACCAGGGGGCCGAGCAGTACTTC.

The chain recombines TRBV2 with TRBJ1-1, with a tentative D call TRBD1 (5 bases). The CDR3 runs to 13 residues. CDR1 is SNHLY and CDR2 is FYNNEI in the germline V gene. The V end lost 7 bases, the J end lost 6 bases, and 15 bases lay between the germline ends. The CDR3 protein is CASIRPLGAEAFF. In DNA, the CDR3 is TGTGCCAGCATAAGGCCGTTGGGGGCTGAAGCTTTCTTT. The full variable domain, completed using reference TRBV2 and TRBJ1-1, is EPEVTQTPSHQVTQMGQEVILRCVPISNHLYFYWYRQILGQKVEFLVSFYNNEISEKSEIFDDQFSVERPDGSNFTLKIRSTKLEDSAMYFCASIRPLGAEAFFGQGTRLTVV.

This clonotype appeared a single time. The rearrangement links TRBV2 to TRBJ2-7; 7 bases line up with TRBD1. CDR1 is SNHLY, CDR2 FYNNEI, per germline. V dropped 6 bases and J dropped 6; count of bases not matched to a gene: 11. This CDR3 region has 14 residues. For the CDR3, the DNA is TGTGCCAGCAGCCCGAACAGGGGTACGGTCGAGCAGTACTTC. This gives the protein CASSPNRGTVEQYF. The full variable domain, completed using reference TRBV2 and TRBJ2-7, is EPEVTQTPSHQVTQMGQEVILRCVPISNHLYFYWYRQILGQKVEFLVSFYNNEISEKSEIFDDQFSVERPDGSNFTLKIRSTKLEDSAMYFCASSPNRGTVEQYFGPGTRLTVT.

The genes are TRBV19 and TRBJ2-1; possibly TRBD1 for D (6 bases). V lost 5 bases to trimming and J lost 7 bases, with 15 bases between them. The CDR3 spans 14 residues. From germline, CDR1 is LNHDA and CDR2 SQIVND (reference sequence). CDR3 sequence (DNA): TGTGCCAGTAGTCGCGAGACAGGCAGGAATGAGCAGTTCTTC. It translates to CASSRETGRNEQFF.

This clonotype has at least ten counts. V and J are TRBV7-6 and TRBJ2-6; D gene ambiguous. Germline assignment: CDR1 SGHVS and CDR2 FNYEAQ. This CDR3 comprises 18 residues. Trimming removed 2 bases at V and 6 bases at J, with 20 bases between. Here the CDR3 reads CASSLRSGSRKEANVLTF. For the CDR3, the DNA is TGTGCCAGCAGCTTAAGGTCCGGGTCCAGAAAGGAGGCCAACGTCCTGACTTTC.

This chain joins TRBV15 and TRBJ1-1; no reliable D call. The V gene lost 0 bases and the J gene lost 5 bases, with 4 bases spanning the gap. The CDR3 is 12 residues long. CDR1 and CDR2 (germline): LNHNV, YYDKDF (reference sequence). The CDR3 region has the DNA TGTGCCACCAGCAGAGATAGAACTGAAGCTTTCTTT. This codes for CATSRDRTEAFF. The entire variable domain, with the rest obtained from reference TRBV15 and TRBJ1-1, is as follows: DAMVIQNPRYQVTQFGKPVTLSCSQTLNHNVMYWYQQKSSQAPKLLFHYYDKDFNNEADTPDNFQSRRPNTSFCFLDIRSPGLGDTAMYLCATSRDRTEAFFGQGTRLTVV.

V gene TRBV27 combines with J gene TRBJ1-1; D remains unclear. The V end lost 3 bases, the J end lost 4 bases, and 12 bases lay between the germline ends. The CDR3 length is 14 residues. The germline CDR1 and CDR2 sequences are MNHEY and SMNVEV (reference sequence). The DNA of the CDR3 is TGTGCCAGCAGTTTTATGGGTAGAGGCACTGAAGCTTTCTTT. Amino acids: CASSFMGRGTEAFF.

The V and J genes are TRBV6-1 and TRBJ2-7, with D possibly being TRBD1 or TRBD2 (5 bases each). CDR3 length: 12 residues. V lost 6 bases and J 6 bases, leaving 12 bases between the germline ends. Germline V gene lookup returns CDR1 MNHNS and CDR2 SASEGT. CDR3 residues: CASRRGSSEQYF. DNA for the CDR3: TGTGCCAGCAGGAGGGGTTCGAGCGAGCAGTACTTC.